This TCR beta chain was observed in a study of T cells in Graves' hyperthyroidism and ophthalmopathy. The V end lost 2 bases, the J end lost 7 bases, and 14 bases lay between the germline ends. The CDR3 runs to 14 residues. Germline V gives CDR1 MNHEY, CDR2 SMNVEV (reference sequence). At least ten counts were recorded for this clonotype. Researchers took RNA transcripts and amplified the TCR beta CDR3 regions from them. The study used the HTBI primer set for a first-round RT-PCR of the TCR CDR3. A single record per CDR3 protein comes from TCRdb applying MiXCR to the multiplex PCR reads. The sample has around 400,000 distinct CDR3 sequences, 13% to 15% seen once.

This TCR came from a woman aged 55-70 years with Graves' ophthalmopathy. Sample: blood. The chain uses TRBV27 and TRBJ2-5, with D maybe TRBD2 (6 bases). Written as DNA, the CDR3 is TGTGCCAGCAGTTTAGTGGGACTCCCGGGGACCCAGTACTTC. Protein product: CASSLVGLPGTQYF.